This T cell receptor (beta chain) was documented in a study of blood T cell repertoires in COVID-19. Study-level background: Spain, Italy and the United States supplied samples that represented acute and convalescent COVID-19. From T cells, B-cell-depleted T cells, or PBMCs came the material, which was cDNA or gDNA.

Original methodology: Using reference gene primer amplification, nucleated cell counts were estimated. Data came from immunoSEQ multiplex PCR; TCRdb stores just in-frame clones and leaves some out. V, J and clone size derive from that table, while D and trimming were established from the DNA sequence. This table holds 100,000 to 150,000 clones, more than 70% found once. Deletions cut 3 bases from V and 0 bases from J, with 6 bases between. The CDR3 extends over 14 amino acids. Germline CDR1 and CDR2: LGHNA and YSLEER. This clone was seen a few times. The source of this sequence is a man older than 75 with active or convalescent COVID-19. The sample comprised peripheral blood. The chain links TRBV4-3 to TRBJ1-3; D is unresolved. For the CDR3, the DNA is TGCGCCAGCAGCCACGCCGGCTCTGGAAACACCATATATTTT. Protein product: CASSHAGSGNTIYF.